This TCR beta chain originates from a study of T cells in Graves' hyperthyroidism and ophthalmopathy. Study as a whole: Specimen type is peripheral blood, collected at initial diagnosis prior to any treatment. Findings of the study overall: Model-based prediction identified ophthalmopathy a median roughly 5.9 months prior to its onset. Blood samples included most of the expanded thyroid clonotypes exceeding 0.001.

Amplified TCR beta CDR3 regions derived from RNA transcripts. With the HTBI primer set, the TCR CDR3 went through a first round of RT-PCR. Via MiXCR, TCRdb re-called the multiplex PCR reads, giving one row per CDR3 protein. The sample lists fewer than 500,000 distinct CDR3 sequences, around 15% occurring once. The source of the PBMCs was less than 12 ml of fresh peripheral blood. V lost 2 bases to trimming and J lost 0 bases, with 11 bases between them. Germline V lookup: CDR1 MNHEY, CDR2 SVGAGI. The CDR3 is made up of 16 amino acids. This clonotype was counted only a few times. Its antigen is still unknown.

This sequence joins TRBV6-5 and TRBJ1-3, with D possibly matching TRBD1 (5 bases). The sequence was obtained from a woman in her twenties or thirties with Graves' ophthalmopathy. Sequencing was done on a sample of blood. CDR3 sequence reads: CASSYRRGVSGNTIYF. The CDR3 nucleotides are TGTGCCAGCAGTTACAGGAGGGGAGTCTCTGGAAACACCATATATTTT.